The 4 T cell receptor beta chains given below trace back to one sample, sequenced in a study of OX40 agonist ivuxolimab in advanced cancers. Measured with immunoSEQ multiplex PCR; TCRdb has only the in-frame clones, and not every one. This sample has approximately 80,000 clones, with 75% to 95% found just once. The sequencing used CD4+ or CD8+ T cells sorted from blood, collected in a trial of the OX40 agonist ivuxolimab. The receptors were gathered from an adult with an advanced solid tumor such as melanoma, head and neck, liver or kidney cancer.

This clone came up once. The gene calls are TRBV19 and TRBJ2-2, with 8 positions matching TRBD1. V lost 9 bases, J lost 7 bases, and 13 bases stayed unmatched. There are 15 residues in the CDR3. CDR1 and CDR2 from the germline V gene are LNHDA and SQIVND (reference sequence). The CDR3 loop reads CASQGPGQAGGELFF. The CDR3 bases are TGTGCCAGCCAAGGACCGGGACAGGCCGGCGGGGAGCTGTTTTTT.

J is TRBJ2-7 and V is TRBV7-2, with D perhaps TRBD2 (5 bases). CDR3 length: 13 amino acids. Germline assignment: CDR1 SGHTA and CDR2 FQGNSA. Trimming stripped 5 bases from V and 5 bases from J, with 13 bases between. Here the CDR3 reads CASSLYGVNEQYF. The CDR3 nucleotides read TGTGCCAGCAGCCTTTACGGGGTAAACGAGCAGTACTTC.

The rearrangement links TRBV6-5 to TRBJ1-2; 9 nucleotides agree with TRBD1. V lost 8 bases to trimming and J lost 1 base; unmatched junction nucleotides: 5. Germline V gene data show CDR1 as MNHEY and CDR2 as SVGAGI. This CDR3 region has 14 residues. The CDR3 coding sequence is TGTGCCAGCTCAGGGACAGGGTATAACTATGGCTACACCTTC. This sequence encodes CASSGTGYNYGYTF.

The CDR3 DNA follows: TGTGCCACCAGCAGGGGACTAGCGGGAGTAGGTGGCGGGGAGCTGTTTTTT. Translating gives CATSRGLAGVGGGELFF. This sequence joins TRBV15 and TRBJ2-2; 14 bases are a match to TRBD2. The CDR3 has 17 residues. V lost 3 bases and J lost 7; bases outside the gene matches: 7. The V gene's germline CDR1 is LNHNV and CDR2 YYDKDF (reference sequence).